This is a list of T cell receptor beta chains from one sample in a study of blood T cell repertoires in COVID-19. TCRdb keeps only in-frame clones here, not all; method: immunoSEQ multiplex PCR. The table includes about 71,000 clones, around 85% detected once. The sequenced sample was peripheral blood. These receptors were obtained from an elderly man with acute or convalescent COVID-19. CDR3s include the opening cysteine and the closing phenylalanine or tryptophan. The D gene is left open where the match is weak.

length	V	J	D	CDR3
15	TRBV11-2	TRBJ1-1	NA	CASSLRGGFGTEAFF
19	TRBV2	TRBJ2-5	TRBD2	CASRRGQGTGTSRGETQYF
16	TRBV9	TRBJ2-1	TRBD1	CASSPRDRVSRNEQFF
16	TRBV2	TRBJ2-7	TRBD1	CASSEQSVGQGWEQYF
13	TRBV7-2	TRBJ1-3	TRBD1	CASSLDRGNTIYF
15	TRBV28	TRBJ2-1	TRBD2	CASSPTSGGAYEQFF
13	TRBV4-3	TRBJ2-3	NA	CASSQEIEDTQYF
15	TRBV3-1/TRBV3-2	TRBJ2-1	TRBD2	CASSQTSGSLDEQFF
15	TRBV2	TRBJ1-5	NA	CASSGDGGKGQPQHF
12	TRBV3-1/TRBV3-2	TRBJ2-1	NA	CASSSTGGEWFF
16	TRBV7-2	TRBJ2-1	TRBD2	CASSSGTRRFLDEQFF
15	TRBV19	TRBJ1-2	TRBD1	CASSTTTGNVYGYTF
14	TRBV2	TRBJ2-3	NA	CASSEVRVTDTQYF
16	TRBV24-1	TRBJ2-1	NA	CATSDLQRESYNEQFF
13	TRBV19	TRBJ1-1	TRBD1	CASSRQGDTEAFF
16	TRBV18	TRBJ2-7	NA	CASSRPSEGGIYEQYF
14	TRBV5-6	TRBJ2-3	TRBD2	CASREGPGSDTQYF
13	TRBV5-4	TRBJ2-7	TRBD1	CASSLDRSYEQYF
14	TRBV30	TRBJ2-5	TRBD2	CAFQLAGLLGTQYF
15	TRBV5-1	TRBJ2-2	TRBD2	CASREAGGRTGELFF
16	TRBV7-2	TRBJ1-5	NA	CASSLTGTLSNQPQHF
13	TRBV18	TRBJ2-7	NA	CASSPGQTYEQYF
14	TRBV5-1	TRBJ1-4	NA	CASSLEGRGEKLFF
15	TRBV28	TRBJ1-1	TRBD1	CASSLFTGVDTEAFF
13	TRBV2	TRBJ1-2	NA	CASTYVGANGYTF
13	TRBV15	TRBJ2-7	NA	CATSRVGGYEQYF
15	TRBV5-6	TRBJ2-3	TRBD1	CASSPGQGSTDTQYF
13	TRBV12-3/TRBV12-4	TRBJ1-2	NA	CASSPLDTHGYTF
13	TRBV20-1	TRBJ1-4	NA	CSASPPTNEKLFF
15	TRBV7-9	TRBJ2-5	TRBD2	CASSSGLAGVETQYF
15	TRBV28	TRBJ2-7	TRBD2	CASSFGRTSGYEQYF
15	TRBV19	TRBJ1-2	NA	CASRGQSGSGYGYTF
12	TRBV5-1	TRBJ2-5	NA	CASSEGRETQYF
16	TRBV10-3	TRBJ1-1	NA	CATHSLPGGSGTEAFF
15	TRBV4-1	TRBJ1-1	NA	CASSLLTPKGTEAFF
12	TRBV30	TRBJ1-2	NA	CAWSTGPYGYTF
15	TRBV10-3	TRBJ2-3	NA	CAISDIRGAGDTQYF
15	TRBV5-5	TRBJ1-1	TRBD1	CASSLGQTLNTEAFF
16	TRBV9	TRBJ1-2	NA	CASSVRGTQGDYGYTF
17	TRBV9	TRBJ2-5	NA	CASSVAPSYLHQETQYF
15	TRBV19	TRBJ1-1	TRBD1	CATQTGGQANTEAFF
16	TRBV9	TRBJ2-1	TRBD1	CASSVEGQVSYNEQFF
15	TRBV5-1	TRBJ1-1	NA	CASSLSTNRNTEAFF
16	TRBV5-1	TRBJ2-3	NA	CASSLGIAPLTDTQYF
17	TRBV5-1	TRBJ1-1	NA	CASSLVGGGGMNTEAFF
17	TRBV23-1	TRBJ2-5	TRBD1	CASSQGSGTVTKETQYF